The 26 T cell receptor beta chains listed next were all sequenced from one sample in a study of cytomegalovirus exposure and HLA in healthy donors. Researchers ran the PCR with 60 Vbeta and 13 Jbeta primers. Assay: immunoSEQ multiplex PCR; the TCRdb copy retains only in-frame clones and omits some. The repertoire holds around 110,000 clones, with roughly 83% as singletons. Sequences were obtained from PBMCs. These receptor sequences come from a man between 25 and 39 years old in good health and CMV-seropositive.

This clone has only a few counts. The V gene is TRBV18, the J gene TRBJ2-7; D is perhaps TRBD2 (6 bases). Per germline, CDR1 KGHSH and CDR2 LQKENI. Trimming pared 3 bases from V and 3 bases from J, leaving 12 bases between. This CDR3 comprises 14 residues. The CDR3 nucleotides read TGTGCCAGCTCACCCGGAGCGGGCGGCTACGAGCAGTACTTC. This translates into CASSPGAGGYEQYF.

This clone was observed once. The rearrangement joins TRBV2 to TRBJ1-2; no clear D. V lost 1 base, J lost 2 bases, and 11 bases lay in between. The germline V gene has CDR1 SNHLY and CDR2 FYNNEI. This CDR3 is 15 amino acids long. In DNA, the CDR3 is TGTGCCAGCAGTGAAGGGAGCAACCTCAACTATGGCTACACCTTC. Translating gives CASSEGSNLNYGYTF.

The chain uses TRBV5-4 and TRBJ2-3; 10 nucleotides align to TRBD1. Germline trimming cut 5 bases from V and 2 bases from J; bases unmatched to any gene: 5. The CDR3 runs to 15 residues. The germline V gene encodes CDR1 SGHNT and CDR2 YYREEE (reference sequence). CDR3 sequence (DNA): TGTGCCAGCAGATCCGGGACAGGGGACACAGATACGCAGTATTTT. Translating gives CASRSGTGDTDTQYF.

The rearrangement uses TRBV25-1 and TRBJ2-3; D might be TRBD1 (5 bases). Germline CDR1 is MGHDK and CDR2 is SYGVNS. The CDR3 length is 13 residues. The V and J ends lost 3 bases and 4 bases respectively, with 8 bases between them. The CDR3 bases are TGTGCCAGCAGTGACAGGGCGGCAGATACGCAGTATTTT. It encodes CASSDRAADTQYF.

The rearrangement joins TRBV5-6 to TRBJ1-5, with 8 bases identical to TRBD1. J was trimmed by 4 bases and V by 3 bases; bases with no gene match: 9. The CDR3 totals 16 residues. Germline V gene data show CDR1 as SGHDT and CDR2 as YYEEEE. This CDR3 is CASSSIRQGANQPQHF. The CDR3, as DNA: TGTGCCAGCAGCTCGATCCGGCAGGGGGCGAATCAGCCCCAGCATTTT.

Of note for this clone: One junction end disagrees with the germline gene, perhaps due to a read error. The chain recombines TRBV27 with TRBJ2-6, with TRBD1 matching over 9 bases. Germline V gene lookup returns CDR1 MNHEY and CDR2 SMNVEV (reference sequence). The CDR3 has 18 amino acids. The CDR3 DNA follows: TGTGCCAGCAGTTCTACAGGGGGCTCTGGATATGGGGCCAACGGCCTGACTTTC. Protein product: CASSSTGGSGYGANGLTF.

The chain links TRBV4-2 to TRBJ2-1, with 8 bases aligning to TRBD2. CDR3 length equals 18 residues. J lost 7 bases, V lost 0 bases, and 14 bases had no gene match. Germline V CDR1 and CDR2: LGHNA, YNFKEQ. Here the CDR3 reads CASSQDVPFGGASNEQFF. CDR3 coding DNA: TGTGCCAGCAGCCAAGATGTCCCGTTCGGGGGGGCATCAAATGAGCAGTTCTTC.

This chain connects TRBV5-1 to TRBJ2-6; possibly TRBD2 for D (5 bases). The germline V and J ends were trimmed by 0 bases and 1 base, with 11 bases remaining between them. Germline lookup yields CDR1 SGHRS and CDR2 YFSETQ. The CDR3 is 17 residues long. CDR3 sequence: CASSLDWTGSGANVLTF. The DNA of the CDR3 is TGCGCCAGCAGCTTGGACTGGACGGGGTCTGGGGCCAACGTCCTGACTTTC.

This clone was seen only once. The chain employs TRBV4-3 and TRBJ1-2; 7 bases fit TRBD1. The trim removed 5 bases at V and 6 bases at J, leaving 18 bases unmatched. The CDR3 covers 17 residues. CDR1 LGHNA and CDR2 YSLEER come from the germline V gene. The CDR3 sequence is CASSGRDRGPWRDGYTF. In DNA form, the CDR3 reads TGCGCCAGCAGCGGCCGGGACAGAGGGCCCTGGAGGGATGGCTACACCTTC.

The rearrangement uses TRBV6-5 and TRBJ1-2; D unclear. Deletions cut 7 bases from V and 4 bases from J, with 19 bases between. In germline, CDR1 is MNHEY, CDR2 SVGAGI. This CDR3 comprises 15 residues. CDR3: CASTVTWQAGYGYTF. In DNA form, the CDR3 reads TGTGCCAGCACCGTAACGTGGCAGGCGGGCTATGGCTACACCTTC.

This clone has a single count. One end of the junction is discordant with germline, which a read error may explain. The CDR3 reads CAWSSGASLAKNSQYF. The DNA for the CDR3 is TGTGCCTGGAGTTCGGGCGCGAGTCTAGCCAAAAACAGTCAGTACTTC. The chain couples TRBV30 to TRBJ2-4, with a weak D call TRBD2 (5 bases). Germline CDR1 GTSNPN, CDR2 SVGIG (reference sequence). This CDR3 region has 16 residues.

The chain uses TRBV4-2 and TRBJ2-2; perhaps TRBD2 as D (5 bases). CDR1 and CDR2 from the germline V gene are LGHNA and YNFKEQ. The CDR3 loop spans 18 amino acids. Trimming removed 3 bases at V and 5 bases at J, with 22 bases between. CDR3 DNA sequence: TGTGCCAGCAGCCAGACGAGAGGTATAGCGCGGTCGACCGGGGAGCTGTTTTTT. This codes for CASSQTRGIARSTGELFF.

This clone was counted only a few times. For the CDR3, the DNA is TGCGCCAGCAGCCAAGTAGGCCTCAACAGGGAAGGTTGGGTTGGAGAGACCCAGTACTTC. Translating it yields CASSQVGLNREGWVGETQYF. This sequence joins TRBV4-1 and TRBJ2-5; D is perhaps TRBD1 (6 bases). Trimming took off 1 base at V and 4 bases at J, with 28 bases between the two ends. The CDR3 covers 20 residues. The germline gives CDR1 MGHRA, CDR2 YSYEKL.

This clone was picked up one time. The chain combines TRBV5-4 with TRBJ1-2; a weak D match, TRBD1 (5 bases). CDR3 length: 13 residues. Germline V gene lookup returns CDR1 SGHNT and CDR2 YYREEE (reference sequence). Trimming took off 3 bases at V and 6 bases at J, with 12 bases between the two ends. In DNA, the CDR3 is TGTGCCAGCAGCTCGCATTGGGGCGATGGCTACACCTTC. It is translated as CASSSHWGDGYTF.

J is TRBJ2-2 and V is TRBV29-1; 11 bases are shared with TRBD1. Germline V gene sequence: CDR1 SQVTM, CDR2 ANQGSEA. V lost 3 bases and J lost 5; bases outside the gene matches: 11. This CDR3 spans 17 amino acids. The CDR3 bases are TGCAGCGTTGACCTCACGGCCGGGACAGGGGGGACCGGGGAGCTGTTTTTT. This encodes CSVDLTAGTGGTGELFF.

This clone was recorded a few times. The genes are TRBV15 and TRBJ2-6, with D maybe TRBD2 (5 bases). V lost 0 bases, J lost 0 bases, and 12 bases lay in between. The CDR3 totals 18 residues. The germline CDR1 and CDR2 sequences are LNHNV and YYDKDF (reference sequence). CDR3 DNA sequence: TGTGCCACCAGCAGAGATGGGGAGAGCCGCTCTGGGGCCAACGTCCTGACTTTC. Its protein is CATSRDGESRSGANVLTF.

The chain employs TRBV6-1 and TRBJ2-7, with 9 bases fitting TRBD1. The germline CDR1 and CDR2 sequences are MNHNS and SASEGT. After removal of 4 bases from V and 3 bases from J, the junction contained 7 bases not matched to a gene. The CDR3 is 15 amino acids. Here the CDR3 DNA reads TGTGCCAGCAGTGTAGGACAGGGGCTTTACTACGAGCAGTACTTC. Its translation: CASSVGQGLYYEQYF.

CDR3 region: CASSVRLAGEIGELFF. CDR3 nucleotides: TGTGCCAGCAGCGTTCGCCTAGCGGGAGAGATCGGGGAGCTGTTTTTT. The chain is built from TRBV9 and TRBJ2-2; 10 bases map to TRBD2. The V and J ends lost 2 bases and 7 bases, in that order; junction bases with no gene match: 8. Per the germline V gene, CDR1 is SGDLS and CDR2 is YYNGEE. The CDR3 is made up of 16 amino acids.

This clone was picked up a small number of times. The CDR3 is CAITSGTGGSNEQFF. In DNA, the CDR3 is TGTGCCATAACCTCCGGGACAGGAGGATCCAATGAGCAGTTCTTC. The chain is built from TRBV28 and TRBJ2-1, with 8 bases identical to TRBD1. This CDR3 contains 15 residues. Germline CDR1 reads MDHEN; CDR2 reads SYDVKM. V lost 10 bases, J lost 6 bases, and 14 bases stayed unmatched.

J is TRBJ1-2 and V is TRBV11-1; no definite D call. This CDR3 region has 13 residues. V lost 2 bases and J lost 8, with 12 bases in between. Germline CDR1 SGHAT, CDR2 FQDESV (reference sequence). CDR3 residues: CASSLMGASGYTF. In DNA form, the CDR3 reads TGTGCCAGCAGCTTAATGGGCGCGAGCGGCTACACCTTC. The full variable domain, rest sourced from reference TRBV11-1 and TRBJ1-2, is EAEVAQSPRYKITEKSQAVAFWCDPISGHATLYWYRQILGQGPELLVQFQDESVVDDSQLPKDRFSAERLKGVDSTLKIQPAELGDSAMYLCASSLMGASGYTFGSGTRLTVV.

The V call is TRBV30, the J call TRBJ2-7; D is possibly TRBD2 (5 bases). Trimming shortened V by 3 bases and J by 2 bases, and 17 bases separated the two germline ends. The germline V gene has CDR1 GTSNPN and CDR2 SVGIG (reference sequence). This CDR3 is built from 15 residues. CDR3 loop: CAWSRADRETYEQYF. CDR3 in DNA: TGTGCCTGGAGCCGGGCAGATCGGGAAACCTACGAGCAGTACTTC.

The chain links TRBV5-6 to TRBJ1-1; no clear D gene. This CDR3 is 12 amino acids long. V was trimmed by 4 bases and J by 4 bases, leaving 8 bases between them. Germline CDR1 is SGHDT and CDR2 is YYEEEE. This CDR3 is CASSPGGTEAFF. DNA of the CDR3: TGTGCCAGCAGCCCCGGCGGCACTGAAGCTTTCTTT.

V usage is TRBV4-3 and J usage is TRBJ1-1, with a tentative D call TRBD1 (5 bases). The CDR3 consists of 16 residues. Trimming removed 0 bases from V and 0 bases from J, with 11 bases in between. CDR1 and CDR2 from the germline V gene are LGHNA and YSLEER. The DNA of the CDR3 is TGCGCCAGCAGCCAAGAGTGGAGGGGATTGAACACTGAAGCTTTCTTT. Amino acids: CASSQEWRGLNTEAFF.

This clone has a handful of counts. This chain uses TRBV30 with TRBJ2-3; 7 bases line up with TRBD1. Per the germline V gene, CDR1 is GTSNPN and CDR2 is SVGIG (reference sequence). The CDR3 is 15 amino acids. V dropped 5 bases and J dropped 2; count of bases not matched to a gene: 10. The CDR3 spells CAWDRDSENTDTQYF. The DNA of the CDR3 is TGTGCCTGGGACCGGGACAGTGAAAACACAGATACGCAGTATTTT.

The CDR3, as DNA: TGCGCCAGCAGCCACCGACAGGGGGTGGGTCCCGGGGAGCTGTTTTTT. Translation: CASSHRQGVGPGELFF. The chain carries TRBV23-1 and TRBJ2-2; 9 nucleotides match TRBD1. TRBV23-1 is identified as an open reading frame with a role that is uncertain. V shed 6 bases and J 6 bases; nucleotides not matched to a gene: 11. This CDR3 has 16 amino acids.

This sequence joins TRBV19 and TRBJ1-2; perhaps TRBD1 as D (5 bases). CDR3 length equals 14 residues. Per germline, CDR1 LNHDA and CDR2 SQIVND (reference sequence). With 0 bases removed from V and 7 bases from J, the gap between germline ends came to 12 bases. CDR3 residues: CASSIDRQGRGYTF. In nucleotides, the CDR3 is TGTGCCAGTAGTATAGATCGGCAGGGTCGTGGCTACACCTTC. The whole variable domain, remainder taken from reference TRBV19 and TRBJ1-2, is DGGITQSPKYLFRKEGQNVTLSCEQNLNHDAMYWYRQDPGQGLRLIYYSQIVNDFQKGDIAEGYSVSREKKESFPLTVTSAQKNPTAFYLCASSIDRQGRGYTFGSGTRLTVV.